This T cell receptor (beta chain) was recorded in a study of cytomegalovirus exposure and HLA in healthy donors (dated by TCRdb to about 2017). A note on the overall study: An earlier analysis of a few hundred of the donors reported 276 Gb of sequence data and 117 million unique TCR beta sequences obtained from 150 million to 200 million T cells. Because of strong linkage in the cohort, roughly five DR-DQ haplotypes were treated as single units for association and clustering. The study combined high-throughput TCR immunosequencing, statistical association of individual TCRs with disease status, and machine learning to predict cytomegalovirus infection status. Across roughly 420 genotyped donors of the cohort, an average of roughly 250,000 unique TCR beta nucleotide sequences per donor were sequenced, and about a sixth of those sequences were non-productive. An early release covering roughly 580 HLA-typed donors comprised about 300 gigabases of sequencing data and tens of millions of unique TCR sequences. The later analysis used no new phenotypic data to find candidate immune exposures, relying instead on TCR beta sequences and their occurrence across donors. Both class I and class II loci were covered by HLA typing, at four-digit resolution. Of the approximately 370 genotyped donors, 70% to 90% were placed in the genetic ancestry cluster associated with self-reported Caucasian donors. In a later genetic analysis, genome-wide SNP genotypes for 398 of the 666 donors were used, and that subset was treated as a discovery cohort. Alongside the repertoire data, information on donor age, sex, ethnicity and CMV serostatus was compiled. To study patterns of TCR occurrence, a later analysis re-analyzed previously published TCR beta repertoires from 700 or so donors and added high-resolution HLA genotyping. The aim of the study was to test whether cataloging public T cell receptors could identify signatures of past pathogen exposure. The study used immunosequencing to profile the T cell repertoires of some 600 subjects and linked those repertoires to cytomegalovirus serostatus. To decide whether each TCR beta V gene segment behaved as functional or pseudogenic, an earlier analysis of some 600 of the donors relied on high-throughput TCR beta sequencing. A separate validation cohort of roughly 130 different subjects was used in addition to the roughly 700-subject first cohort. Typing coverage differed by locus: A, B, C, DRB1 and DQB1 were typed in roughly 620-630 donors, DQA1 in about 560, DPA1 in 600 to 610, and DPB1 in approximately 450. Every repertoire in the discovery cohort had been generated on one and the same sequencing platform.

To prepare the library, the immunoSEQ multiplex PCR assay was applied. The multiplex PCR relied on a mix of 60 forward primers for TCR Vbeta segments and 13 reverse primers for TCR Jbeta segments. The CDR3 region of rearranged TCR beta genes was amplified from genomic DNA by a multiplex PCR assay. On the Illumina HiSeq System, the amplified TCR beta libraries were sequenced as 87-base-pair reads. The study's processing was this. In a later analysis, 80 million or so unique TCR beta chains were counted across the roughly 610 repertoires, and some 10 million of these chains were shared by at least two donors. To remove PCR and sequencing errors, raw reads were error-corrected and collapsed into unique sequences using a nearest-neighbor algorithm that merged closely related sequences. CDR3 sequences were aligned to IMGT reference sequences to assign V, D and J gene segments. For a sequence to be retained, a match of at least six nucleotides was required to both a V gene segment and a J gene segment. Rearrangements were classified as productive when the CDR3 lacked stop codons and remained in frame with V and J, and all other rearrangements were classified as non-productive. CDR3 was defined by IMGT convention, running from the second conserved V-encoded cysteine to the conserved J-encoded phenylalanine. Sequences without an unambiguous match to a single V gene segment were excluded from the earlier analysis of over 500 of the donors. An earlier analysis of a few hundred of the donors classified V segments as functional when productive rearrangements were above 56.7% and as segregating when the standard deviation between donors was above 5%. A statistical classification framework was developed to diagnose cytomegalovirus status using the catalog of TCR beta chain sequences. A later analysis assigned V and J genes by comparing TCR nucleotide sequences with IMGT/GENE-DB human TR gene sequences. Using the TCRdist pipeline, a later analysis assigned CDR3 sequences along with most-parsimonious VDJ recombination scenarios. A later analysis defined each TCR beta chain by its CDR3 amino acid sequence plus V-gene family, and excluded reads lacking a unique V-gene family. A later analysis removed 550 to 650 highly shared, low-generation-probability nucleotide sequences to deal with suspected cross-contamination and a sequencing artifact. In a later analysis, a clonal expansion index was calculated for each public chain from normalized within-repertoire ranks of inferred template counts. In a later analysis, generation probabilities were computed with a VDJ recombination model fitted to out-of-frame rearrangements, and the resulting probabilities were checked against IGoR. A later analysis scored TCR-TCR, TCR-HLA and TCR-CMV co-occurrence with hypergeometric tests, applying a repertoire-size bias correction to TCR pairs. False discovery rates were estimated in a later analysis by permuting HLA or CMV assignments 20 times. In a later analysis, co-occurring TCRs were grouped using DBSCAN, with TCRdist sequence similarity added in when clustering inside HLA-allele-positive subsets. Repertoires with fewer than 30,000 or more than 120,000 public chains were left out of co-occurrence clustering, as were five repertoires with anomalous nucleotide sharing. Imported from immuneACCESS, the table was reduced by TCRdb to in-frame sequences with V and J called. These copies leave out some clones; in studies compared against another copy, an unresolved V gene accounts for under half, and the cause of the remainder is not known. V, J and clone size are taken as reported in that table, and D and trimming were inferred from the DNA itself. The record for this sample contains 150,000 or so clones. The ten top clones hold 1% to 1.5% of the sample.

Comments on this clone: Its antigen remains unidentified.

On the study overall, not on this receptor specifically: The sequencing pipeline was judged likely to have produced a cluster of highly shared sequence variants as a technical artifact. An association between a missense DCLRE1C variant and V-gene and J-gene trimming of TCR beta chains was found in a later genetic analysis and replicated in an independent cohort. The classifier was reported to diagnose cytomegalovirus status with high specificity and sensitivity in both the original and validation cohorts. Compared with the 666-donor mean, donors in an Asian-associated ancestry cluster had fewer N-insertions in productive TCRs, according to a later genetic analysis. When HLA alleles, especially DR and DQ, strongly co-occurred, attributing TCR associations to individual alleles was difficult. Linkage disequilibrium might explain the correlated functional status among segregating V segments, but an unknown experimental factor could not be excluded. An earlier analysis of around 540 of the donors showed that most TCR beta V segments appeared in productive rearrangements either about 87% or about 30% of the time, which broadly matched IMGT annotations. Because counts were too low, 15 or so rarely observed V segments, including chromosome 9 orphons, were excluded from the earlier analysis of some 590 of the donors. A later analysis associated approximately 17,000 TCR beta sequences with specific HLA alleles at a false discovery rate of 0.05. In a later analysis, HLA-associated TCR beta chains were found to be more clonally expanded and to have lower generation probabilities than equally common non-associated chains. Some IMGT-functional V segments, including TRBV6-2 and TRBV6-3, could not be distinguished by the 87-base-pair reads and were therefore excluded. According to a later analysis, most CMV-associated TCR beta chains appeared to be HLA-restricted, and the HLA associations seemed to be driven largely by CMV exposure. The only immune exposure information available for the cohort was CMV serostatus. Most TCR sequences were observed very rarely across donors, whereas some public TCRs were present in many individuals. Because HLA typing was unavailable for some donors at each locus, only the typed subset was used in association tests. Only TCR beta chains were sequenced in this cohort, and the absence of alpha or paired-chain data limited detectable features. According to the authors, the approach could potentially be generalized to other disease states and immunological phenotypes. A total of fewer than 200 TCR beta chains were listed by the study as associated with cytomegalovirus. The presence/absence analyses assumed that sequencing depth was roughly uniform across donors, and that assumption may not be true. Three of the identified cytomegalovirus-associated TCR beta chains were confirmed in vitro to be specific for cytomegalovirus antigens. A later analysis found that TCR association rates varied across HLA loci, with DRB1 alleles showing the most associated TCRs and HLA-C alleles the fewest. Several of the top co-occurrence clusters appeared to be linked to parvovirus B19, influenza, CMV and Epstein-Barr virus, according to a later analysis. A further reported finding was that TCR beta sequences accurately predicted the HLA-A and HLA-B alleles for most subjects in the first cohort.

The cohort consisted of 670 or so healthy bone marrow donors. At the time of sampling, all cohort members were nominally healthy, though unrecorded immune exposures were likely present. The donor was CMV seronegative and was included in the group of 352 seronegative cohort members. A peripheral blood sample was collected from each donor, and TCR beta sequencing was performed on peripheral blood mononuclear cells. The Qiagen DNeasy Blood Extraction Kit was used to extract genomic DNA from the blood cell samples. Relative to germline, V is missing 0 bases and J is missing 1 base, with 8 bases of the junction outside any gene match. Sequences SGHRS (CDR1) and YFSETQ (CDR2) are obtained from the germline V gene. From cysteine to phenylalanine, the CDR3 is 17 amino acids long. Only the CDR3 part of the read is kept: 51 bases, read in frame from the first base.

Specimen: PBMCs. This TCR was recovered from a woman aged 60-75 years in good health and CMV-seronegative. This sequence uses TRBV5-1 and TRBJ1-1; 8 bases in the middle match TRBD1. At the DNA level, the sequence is TGCGCCAGCAGCTTGGATCGGGACAGGAGAGGGAACACTGAAGCTTTCTTT. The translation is CASSLDRDRRGNTEAFF.